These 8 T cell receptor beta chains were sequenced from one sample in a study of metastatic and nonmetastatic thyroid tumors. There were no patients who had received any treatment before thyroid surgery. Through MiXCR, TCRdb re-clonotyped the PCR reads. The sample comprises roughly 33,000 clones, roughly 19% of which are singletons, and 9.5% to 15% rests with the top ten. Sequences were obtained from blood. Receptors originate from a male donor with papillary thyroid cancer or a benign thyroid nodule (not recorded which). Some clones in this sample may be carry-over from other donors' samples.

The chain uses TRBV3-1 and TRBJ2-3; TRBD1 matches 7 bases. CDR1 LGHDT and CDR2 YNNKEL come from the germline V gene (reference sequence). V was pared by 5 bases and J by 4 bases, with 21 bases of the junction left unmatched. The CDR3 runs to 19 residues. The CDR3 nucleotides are TGTGCCAGCAGCGCCGTGGACAGGACTCTTGAATTGTCCTCAGATACGCAGTATTTT. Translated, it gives CASSAVDRTLELSSDTQYF.

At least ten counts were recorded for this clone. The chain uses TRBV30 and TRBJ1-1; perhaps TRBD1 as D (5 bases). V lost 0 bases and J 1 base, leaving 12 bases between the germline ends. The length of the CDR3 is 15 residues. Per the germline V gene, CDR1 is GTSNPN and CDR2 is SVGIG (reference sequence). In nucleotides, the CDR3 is TGTGCCTGGAGTGTATACGGACAAACGAACACTGAAGCTTTCTTT. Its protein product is CAWSVYGQTNTEAFF.

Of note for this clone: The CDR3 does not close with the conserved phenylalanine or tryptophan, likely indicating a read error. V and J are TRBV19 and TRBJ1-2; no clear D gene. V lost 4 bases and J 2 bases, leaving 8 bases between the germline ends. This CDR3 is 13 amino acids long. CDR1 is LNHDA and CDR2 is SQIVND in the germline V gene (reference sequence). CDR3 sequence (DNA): TGTGCCAGTAGTACGAGAGGAAACTATGGCTACACCTAC. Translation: CASSTRGNYGYTY.

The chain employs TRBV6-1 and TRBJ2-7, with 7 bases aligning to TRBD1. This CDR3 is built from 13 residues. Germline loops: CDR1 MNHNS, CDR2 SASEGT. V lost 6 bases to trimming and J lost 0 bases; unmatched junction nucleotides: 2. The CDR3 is CASRRDSSYEQYF. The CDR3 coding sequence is TGTGCCAGCAGGAGGGACAGCTCCTACGAGCAGTACTTC.

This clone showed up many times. CDR3 nucleotide sequence: TGTGCCAGCAGTTACCTTGGGAATTGGGAGACCCAGTACTTC. Protein product: CASSYLGNWETQYF. The chain combines TRBV6-6 with TRBJ2-5; no firm D call. Trimming shortened V by 2 bases and J by 5 bases, and 12 bases separated the two germline ends. The CDR3 sequence is 14 residues long. Germline loops: CDR1 MNHNY, CDR2 SVGAGI (reference sequence).

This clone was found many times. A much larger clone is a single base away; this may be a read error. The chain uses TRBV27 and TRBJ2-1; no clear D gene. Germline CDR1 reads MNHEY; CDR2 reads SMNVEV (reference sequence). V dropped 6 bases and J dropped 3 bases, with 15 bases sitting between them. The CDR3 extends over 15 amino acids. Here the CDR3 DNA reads TGTGCCAGCAGGGTGAGCAGAAACGACTACAATGAGCAGTTCTTC. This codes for CASRVSRNDYNEQFF.

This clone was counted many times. CDR3: CASSLMGAVSNQPQHF. The CDR3 nucleotides read TGTGCCAGCAGCCTAATGGGGGCGGTAAGCAATCAGCCCCAGCATTTT. The chain employs TRBV12-3 or TRBV12-4 and TRBJ1-5; weak D call: TRBD1 (6 bases). This CDR3 has 16 amino acids. V lost 6 bases to trimming and J lost 1 base, with 16 bases between them.

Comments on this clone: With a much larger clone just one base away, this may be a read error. The CDR3 protein is CARRERGEKLFF. The CDR3 DNA is TGTGCTAGAAGAGAAAGGGGGGAAAAACTGTTTTTT. V usage is TRBV25-1 and J usage is TRBJ1-4; the D gene is possibly TRBD1 (6 bases). CDR1 is MGHDK and CDR2 is SYGVNS in the germline V gene. The CDR3 loop spans 12 amino acids.